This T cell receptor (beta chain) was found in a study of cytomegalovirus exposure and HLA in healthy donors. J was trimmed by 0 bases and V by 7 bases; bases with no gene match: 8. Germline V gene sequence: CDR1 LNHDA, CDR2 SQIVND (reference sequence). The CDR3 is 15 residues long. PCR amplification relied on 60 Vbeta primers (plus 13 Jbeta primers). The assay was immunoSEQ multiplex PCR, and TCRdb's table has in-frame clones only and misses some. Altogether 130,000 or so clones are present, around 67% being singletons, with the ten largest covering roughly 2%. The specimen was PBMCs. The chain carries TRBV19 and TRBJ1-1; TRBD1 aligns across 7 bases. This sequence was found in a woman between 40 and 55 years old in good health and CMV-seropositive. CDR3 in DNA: TGTGCCAGTATTCAGGGACAGTTTATGAACACTGAAGCTTTCTTT. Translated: CASIQGQFMNTEAFF.